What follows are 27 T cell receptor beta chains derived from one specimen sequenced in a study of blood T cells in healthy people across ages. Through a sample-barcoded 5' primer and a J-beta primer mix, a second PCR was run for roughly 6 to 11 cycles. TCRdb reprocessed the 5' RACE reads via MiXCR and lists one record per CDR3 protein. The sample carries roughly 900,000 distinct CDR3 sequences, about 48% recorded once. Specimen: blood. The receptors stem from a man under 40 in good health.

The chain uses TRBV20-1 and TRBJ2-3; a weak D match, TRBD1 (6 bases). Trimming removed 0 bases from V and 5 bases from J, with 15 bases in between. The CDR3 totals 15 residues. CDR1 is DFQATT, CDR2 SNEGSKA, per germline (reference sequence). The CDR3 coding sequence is TGCAGTGCTAGAGATCCGCAGGGGCGGAAAGATACGCAGTATTTT. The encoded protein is CSARDPQGRKDTQYF.

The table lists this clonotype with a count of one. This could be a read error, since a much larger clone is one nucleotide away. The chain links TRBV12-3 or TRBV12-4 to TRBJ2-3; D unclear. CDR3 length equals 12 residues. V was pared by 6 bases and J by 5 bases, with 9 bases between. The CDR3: CASRSTVDTQYF. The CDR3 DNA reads TGTGCCAGCAGATCCACGGTAGATACGCAGTATTTT.

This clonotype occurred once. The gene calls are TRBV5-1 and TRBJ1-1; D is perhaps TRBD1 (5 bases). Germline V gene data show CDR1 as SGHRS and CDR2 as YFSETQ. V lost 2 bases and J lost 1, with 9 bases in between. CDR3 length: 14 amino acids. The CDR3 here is CASSFGTENTEAFF. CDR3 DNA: TGCGCCAGCAGCTTCGGGACGGAGAACACTGAAGCTTTCTTT. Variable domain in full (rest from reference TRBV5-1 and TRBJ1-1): KAGVTQTPRYLIKTRGQQVTLSCSPISGHRSVSWYQQTPGQGLQFLFEYFSETQRNKGNFPGRFSGRQFSNSRSEMNVSTLELGDSALYLCASSFGTENTEAFFGQGTRLTVV.

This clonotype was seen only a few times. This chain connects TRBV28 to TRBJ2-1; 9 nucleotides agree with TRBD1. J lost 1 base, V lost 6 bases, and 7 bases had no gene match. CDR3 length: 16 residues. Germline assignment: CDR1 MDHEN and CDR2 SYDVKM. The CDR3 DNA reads TGTGCCAGCAGCCAAGACAGGGGGAAATCCTACAATGAGCAGTTCTTC. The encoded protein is CASSQDRGKSYNEQFF. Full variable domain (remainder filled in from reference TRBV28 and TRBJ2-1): DVKVTQSSRYLVKRTGEKVFLECVQDMDHENMFWYRQDPGLGLRLIYFSYDVKMKEKGDIPEGYSVSREKKERFSLILESASTNQTSMYLCASSQDRGKSYNEQFFGPGTRLTVL.

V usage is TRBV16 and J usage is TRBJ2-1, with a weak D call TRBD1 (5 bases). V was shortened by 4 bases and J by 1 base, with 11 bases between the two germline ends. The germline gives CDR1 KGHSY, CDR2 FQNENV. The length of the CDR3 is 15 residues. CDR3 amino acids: CASSPTGFSYNEQFF. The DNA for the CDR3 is TGTGCCAGCAGCCCAACAGGTTTTTCCTACAATGAGCAGTTCTTC.

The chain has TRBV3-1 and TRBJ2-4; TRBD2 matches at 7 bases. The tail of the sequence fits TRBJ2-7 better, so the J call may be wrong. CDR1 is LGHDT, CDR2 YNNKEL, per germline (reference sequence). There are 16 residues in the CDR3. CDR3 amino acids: CASSPQWGGDYYEQYF. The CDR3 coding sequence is TGTGCCAGCAGCCCCCAATGGGGCGGGGACTACTACGAGCAGTACTTC.

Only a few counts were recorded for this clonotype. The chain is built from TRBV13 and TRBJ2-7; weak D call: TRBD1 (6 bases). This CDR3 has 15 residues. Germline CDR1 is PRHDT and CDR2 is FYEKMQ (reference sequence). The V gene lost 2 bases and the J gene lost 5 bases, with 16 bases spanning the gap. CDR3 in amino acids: CASSLRSRGPHEQYF. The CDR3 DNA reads TGTGCCAGCAGCTTACGAAGCAGGGGCCCCCACGAGCAGTACTTC.

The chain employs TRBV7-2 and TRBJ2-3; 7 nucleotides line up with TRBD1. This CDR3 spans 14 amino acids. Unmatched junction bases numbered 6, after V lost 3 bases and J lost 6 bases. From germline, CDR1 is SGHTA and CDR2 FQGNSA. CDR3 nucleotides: TGTGCCAGCAGCTTTGGACAGGCTGCGGATACGCAGTATTTT. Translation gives CASSFGQAADTQYF. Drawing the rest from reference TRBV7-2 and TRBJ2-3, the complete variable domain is GAGVSQSPSNKVTEKGKDVELRCDPISGHTALYWYRQSLGQGLEFLIYFQGNSAPDKSGLPSDRFSAERTGGSVSTLTIQRTQQEDSAVYLCASSFGQAADTQYFGPGTRLTVL.

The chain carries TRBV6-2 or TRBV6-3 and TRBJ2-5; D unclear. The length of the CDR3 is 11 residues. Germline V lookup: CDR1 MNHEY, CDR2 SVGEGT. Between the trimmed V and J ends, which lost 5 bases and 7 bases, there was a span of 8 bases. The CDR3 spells CASSPQATQYF. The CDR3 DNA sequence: TGTGCCAGCAGTCCCCAGGCGACCCAGTACTTC.

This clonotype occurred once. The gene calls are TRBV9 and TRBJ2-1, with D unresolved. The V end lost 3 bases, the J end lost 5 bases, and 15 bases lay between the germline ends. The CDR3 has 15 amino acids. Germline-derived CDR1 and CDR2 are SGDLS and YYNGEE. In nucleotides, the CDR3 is TGTGCCAGCAGCGAGGCCTACGATCAGAACAATGAGCAGTTCTTC. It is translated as CASSEAYDQNNEQFF.

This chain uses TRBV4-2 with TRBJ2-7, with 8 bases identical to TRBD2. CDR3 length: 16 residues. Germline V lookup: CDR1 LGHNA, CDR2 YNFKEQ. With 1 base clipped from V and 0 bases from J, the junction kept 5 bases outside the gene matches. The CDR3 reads CASSQARGGLSYEQYF. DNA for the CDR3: TGTGCCAGCAGCCAAGCACGGGGGGGCCTCTCCTACGAGCAGTACTTC.

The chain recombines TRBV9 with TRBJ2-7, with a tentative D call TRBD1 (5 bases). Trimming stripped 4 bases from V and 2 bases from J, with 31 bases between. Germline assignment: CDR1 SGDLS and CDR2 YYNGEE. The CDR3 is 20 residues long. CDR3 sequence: CASSLLQTLCKGVVTYEQYF. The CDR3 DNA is TGTGCCAGCAGCCTTTTACAGACGCTCTGTAAAGGGGTAGTAACCTACGAGCAGTACTTC.

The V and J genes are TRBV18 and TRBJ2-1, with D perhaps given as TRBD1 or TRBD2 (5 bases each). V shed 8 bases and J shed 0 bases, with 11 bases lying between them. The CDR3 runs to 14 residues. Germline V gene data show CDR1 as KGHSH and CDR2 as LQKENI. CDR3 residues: CASRRGPSYNEQFF. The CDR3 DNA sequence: TGTGCCAGCCGCCGGGGCCCCTCCTACAATGAGCAGTTCTTC.

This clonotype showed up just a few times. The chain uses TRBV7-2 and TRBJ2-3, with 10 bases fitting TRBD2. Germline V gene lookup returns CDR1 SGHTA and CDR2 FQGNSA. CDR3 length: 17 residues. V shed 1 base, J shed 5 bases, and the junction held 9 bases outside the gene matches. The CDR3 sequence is CASSLGPLAGAKDTQYF. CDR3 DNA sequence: TGTGCCAGCAGCTTAGGGCCCCTAGCGGGGGCTAAAGATACGCAGTATTTT.

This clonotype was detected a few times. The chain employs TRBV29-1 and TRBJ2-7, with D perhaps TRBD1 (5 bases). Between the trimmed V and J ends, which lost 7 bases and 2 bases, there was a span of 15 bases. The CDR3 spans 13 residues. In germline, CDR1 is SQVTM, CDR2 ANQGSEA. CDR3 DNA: TGCAGCGCTGTACTGACAGCGACCTACGAGCAGTACTTC. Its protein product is CSAVLTATYEQYF.

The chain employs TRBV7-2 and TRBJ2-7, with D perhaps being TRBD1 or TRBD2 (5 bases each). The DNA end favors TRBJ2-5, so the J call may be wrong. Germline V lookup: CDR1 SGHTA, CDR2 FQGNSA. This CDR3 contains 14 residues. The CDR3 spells CASSRRGRAETQYF. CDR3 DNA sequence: TGTGCCAGCAGCCGTCGGGGACGGGCGGAGACCCAGTACTTC.

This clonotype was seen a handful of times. The CDR3 DNA reads as TGTGCCAGCAGGCGATCGAGGCAGGGGGACCACGAGCAGTACTTC. It yields the protein CASRRSRQGDHEQYF. J is TRBJ2-7 and V is TRBV6-5, with 7 nucleotides matching TRBD1. The CDR3 is made up of 15 amino acids. Germline assignment: CDR1 MNHEY and CDR2 SVGAGI. V trimming: 6 bases; J trimming: 5 bases; junction bases outside the gene matches: 13.

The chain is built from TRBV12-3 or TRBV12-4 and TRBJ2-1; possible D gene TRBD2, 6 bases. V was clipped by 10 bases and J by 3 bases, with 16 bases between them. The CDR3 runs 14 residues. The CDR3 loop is CATLGGGGYNEQFF. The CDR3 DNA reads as TGTGCCACCCTGGGGGGAGGAGGCTACAATGAGCAGTTCTTC.

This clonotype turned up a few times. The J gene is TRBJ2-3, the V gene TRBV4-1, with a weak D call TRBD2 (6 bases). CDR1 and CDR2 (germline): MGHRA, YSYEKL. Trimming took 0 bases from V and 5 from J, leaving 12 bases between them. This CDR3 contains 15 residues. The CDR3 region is CASSQEGSGGDTQYF. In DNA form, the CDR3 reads TGCGCCAGCAGCCAAGAGGGTAGCGGTGGAGATACGCAGTATTTT.

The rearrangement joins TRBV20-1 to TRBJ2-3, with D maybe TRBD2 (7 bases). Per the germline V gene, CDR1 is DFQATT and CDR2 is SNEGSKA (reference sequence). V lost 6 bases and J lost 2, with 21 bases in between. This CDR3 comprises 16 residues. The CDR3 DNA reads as TGCAGTGCAACCGTCGGGGGGCAGTCGAACACAGATACGCAGTATTTT. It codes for CSATVGGQSNTDTQYF.

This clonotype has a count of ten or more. The CDR3 region has the DNA TGTGCCAGCAGGATACGACTAGCGTCTATGAACAATGAGCAGTTCTTC. Protein product: CASRIRLASMNNEQFF. The chain links TRBV2 to TRBJ2-1; the match to TRBD2 covers 8 bases. The V segment lost 6 bases and the J segment 5 bases; nucleotides outside the gene matches: 12. The CDR3 is 16 residues long. The germline CDR1 and CDR2 sequences are SNHLY and FYNNEI.

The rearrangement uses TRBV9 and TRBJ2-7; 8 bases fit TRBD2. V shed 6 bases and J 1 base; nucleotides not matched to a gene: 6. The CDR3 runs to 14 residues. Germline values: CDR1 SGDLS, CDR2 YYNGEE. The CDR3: CASTTTSGSYEQYF. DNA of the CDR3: TGTGCCAGCACCACCACTAGCGGATCCTACGAGCAGTACTTC.

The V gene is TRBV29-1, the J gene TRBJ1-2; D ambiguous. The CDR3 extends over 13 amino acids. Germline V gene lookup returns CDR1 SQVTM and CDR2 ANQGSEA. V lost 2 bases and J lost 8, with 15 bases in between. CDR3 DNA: TGCAGCGTTGAACCGCTTCGAGGTGACGGCTACACCTTC. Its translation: CSVEPLRGDGYTF.

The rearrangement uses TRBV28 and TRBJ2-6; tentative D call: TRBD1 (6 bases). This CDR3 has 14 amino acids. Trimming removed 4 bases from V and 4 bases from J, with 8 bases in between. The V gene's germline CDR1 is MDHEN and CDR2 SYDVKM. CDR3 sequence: CASSSDRGANVLTF. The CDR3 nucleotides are TGTGCCAGCAGTTCGGACAGAGGGGCCAACGTCCTGACTTTC.

The CDR3 sequence is CSARDRLMSGGVSDTQYF. CDR3 coding DNA: TGCAGTGCTAGAGATCGACTCATGAGCGGGGGGGTCTCAGATACGCAGTATTTT. This chain links TRBV20-1 with TRBJ2-3; 10 nucleotides match TRBD2. V lost 0 bases and J lost 4; bases outside the gene matches: 13. Germline CDR1 reads DFQATT; CDR2 reads SNEGSKA (reference sequence). The CDR3 runs 18 residues.

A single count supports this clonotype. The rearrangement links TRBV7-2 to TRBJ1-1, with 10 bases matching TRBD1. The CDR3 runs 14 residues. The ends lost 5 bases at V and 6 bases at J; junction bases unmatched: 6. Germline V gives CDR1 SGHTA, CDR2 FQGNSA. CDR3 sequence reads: CASSPRQGAAEAFF. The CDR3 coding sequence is TGTGCCAGCAGCCCCAGACAGGGGGCGGCTGAAGCTTTCTTT.

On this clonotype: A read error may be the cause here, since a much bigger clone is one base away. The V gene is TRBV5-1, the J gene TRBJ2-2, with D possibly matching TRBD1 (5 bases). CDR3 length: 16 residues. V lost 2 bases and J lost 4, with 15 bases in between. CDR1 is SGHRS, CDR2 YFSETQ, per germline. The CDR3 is CASSLGADSSTGELFF. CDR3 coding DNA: TGCGCCAGCAGCTTAGGGGCAGATTCGAGCACCGGGGAGCTGTTTTTT.